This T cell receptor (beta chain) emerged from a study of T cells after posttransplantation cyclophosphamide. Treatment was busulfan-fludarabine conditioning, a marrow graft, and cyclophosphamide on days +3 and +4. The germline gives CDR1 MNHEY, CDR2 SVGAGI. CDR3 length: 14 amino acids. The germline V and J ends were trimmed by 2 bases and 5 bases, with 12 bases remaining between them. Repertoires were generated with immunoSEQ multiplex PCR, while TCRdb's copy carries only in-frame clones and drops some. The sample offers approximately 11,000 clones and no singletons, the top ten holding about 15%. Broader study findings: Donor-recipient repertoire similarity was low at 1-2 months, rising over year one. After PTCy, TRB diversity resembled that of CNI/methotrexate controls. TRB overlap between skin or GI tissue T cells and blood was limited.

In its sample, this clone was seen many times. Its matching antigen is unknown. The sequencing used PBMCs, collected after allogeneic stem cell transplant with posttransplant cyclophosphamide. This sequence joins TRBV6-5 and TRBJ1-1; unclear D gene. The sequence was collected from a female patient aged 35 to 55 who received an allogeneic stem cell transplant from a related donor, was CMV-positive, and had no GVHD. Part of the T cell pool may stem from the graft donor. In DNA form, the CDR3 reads TGTGCCAGCAGTTACCACATTACCCGAACTGAAGCTTTCTTT. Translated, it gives CASSYHITRTEAFF.